Here is one TCR beta chain with its context. No antigen is known for it. This record comes from a study of CD4 T cells in relation to SARS-CoV-2 and coronaviruses. The unexposed donors gave CD4+ T cells in 2011-2018, prior to COVID-19. The cells were cultured for about 10 days before CD4+ T cells were isolated. Profiling relied on immunoSEQ multiplex PCR, and the TCRdb table lists in-frame clones only, not all of them. This sample has 25,000 to 30,000 clones; 70% to 80% occur once, and the top ten carry 16%. This CDR3 comprises 12 residues. The V and J ends lost 6 bases and 0 bases respectively, with 1 base between them. The germline V gene has CDR1 SGHNT and CDR2 YYREEE (reference sequence).

This receptor was taken from a human donor in good health. Input material: CD4+ T cells from PBMCs, cultured in vitro. The chain is built from TRBV5-4 and TRBJ1-6; no reliable D call. The CDR3 reads CASNSYNSPLHF. The CDR3 DNA reads TGTGCCAGCAACTCCTATAATTCACCCCTCCACTTT.